The sequence of this T cell receptor beta chain was determined in a study of blood T cell repertoires in COVID-19. Study details: Samples of COVID-19 (acute and convalescent) were obtained from the United States, Italy and Spain. Nucleic acid was either cDNA or gDNA, and it came from T cells, B-cell-depleted T cells, or PBMCs.

Enrolled during active infection, Seattle patients were then followed longitudinally. Original methodology: Amplification of reference gene primers provided the estimated nucleated cell counts. Libraries were prepared by immunoSEQ multiplex PCR; TCRdb keeps only in-frame clonotypes and omits some of them. V, J and clone size are taken as reported in that table, and D and trimming were inferred from the DNA itself. This sample yields 110,000 or so clones, of which 75% to 90% are seen a single time; about 5.5% belongs to the top ten. The clonotype was recovered from a woman aged 55-69 years with COVID-19, enrolled during active disease. Sequences were obtained from peripheral blood.

The CDR3 region is CASSRTVGDPRGWTEAFF. Here the CDR3 DNA reads TGTGCCAGCAGCCGAACCGTTGGGGACCCTCGGGGGTGGACTGAAGCTTTCTTT. The genes are TRBV7-8 and TRBJ1-1, with D perhaps matching TRBD1 (5 bases). The CDR3 covers 18 residues. Germline values: CDR1 SGHVS, CDR2 FQNEAQ. Trimming cost V 5 bases and J 5 bases, with 27 bases left between them.